The 19 T cell receptor beta chains below come from one sample, sequenced in a study of Ad26.COV2.S vaccination and SARS-CoV-2 variants. Sequencing was performed with immunoSEQ multiplex PCR; in TCRdb, only in-frame clones are kept and a portion is missing. Counted here are some 190,000 clones, around nine tenths occurring once; the ten biggest clones make up 5% to 6.5%. This specimen consisted of peripheral blood, obtained after recovery from COVID-19. These receptors came from a human donor who had recovered from COVID-19.

The chain links TRBV5-1 to TRBJ1-2; D is undetermined. This CDR3 has 12 residues. Germline assignment: CDR1 SGHRS and CDR2 YFSETQ. Trimming stripped 2 bases from V and 5 bases from J, with 7 bases between. This CDR3 reads CASSFRGYGYTF. The CDR3 nucleotides are TGCGCCAGCAGCTTCAGAGGTTATGGCTACACCTTC.

V is TRBV5-1 and J is TRBJ1-1; 7 bases align to TRBD1. CDR3 length: 14 residues. Germline V gene sequence: CDR1 SGHRS, CDR2 YFSETQ. The V segment lost 4 bases and the J segment 8 bases; nucleotides outside the gene matches: 11. Here the CDR3 DNA reads TGCGCCAGCAGCCTTGAGACAGGGAGCATCGAAGCTTTCTTT. It specifies CASSLETGSIEAFF.

The genes are TRBV6-2 or TRBV6-3 and TRBJ2-7; no firm D call. Germline V CDR1 and CDR2: MNHEY, SVGEGT. The length of the CDR3 is 11 residues. Trimming pared 6 bases from V and 7 bases from J, leaving 10 bases between. The CDR3 reads CASSLSREQYF. DNA of the CDR3: TGTGCCAGCAGCCTGTCGAGAGAGCAGTACTTC.

The chain links TRBV19 to TRBJ2-3; maybe TRBD1 (6 bases). CDR1 and CDR2 from the germline V gene are LNHDA and SQIVND (reference sequence). Trimming took 5 bases from V and 1 from J, leaving 13 bases between them. CDR3 length: 15 amino acids. CDR3 in amino acids: CASSWVAGGTDTQYF. In DNA, the CDR3 is TGTGCCAGTAGTTGGGTCGCAGGGGGCACAGATACGCAGTATTTT.

The rearrangement uses TRBV30 and TRBJ1-5, with D uncertain. Germline V lookup: CDR1 GTSNPN, CDR2 SVGIG (reference sequence). Trimming cost V 2 bases and J 5 bases, with 10 bases left between them. The CDR3 is 13 residues long. The CDR3 region has the DNA TGTGCCTGGAGTCCCAGAATTCATCAGCCCCAGCATTTT. As protein: CAWSPRIHQPQHF.

The rearrangement uses TRBV24-1 and TRBJ2-1; D remains unclear. Between the trimmed V and J ends, which lost 0 bases and 9 bases, there was a span of 8 bases. Germline lookup yields CDR1 KGHDR and CDR2 SFDVKD. This CDR3 contains 13 residues. This chain's CDR3 is CATSDLGRSEQFF. CDR3 in DNA: TGTGCCACCAGTGATTTGGGGCGGTCTGAGCAGTTCTTC.

The V and J genes are TRBV5-4 and TRBJ1-1; no clear D gene. V was cut by 0 bases and J by 6 bases, with 12 bases left in between. This CDR3 has 14 amino acids. Per germline, CDR1 SGHNT and CDR2 YYREEE (reference sequence). The CDR3: CASSLAVAEAEAFF. The DNA of the CDR3 is TGTGCCAGCAGCTTGGCCGTGGCAGAGGCTGAAGCTTTCTTT.

The J gene is TRBJ1-5, the V gene TRBV7-2; 7 bases line up with TRBD1. Losses at the gene ends were 5 bases for V and 1 base for J; bases not matched to a gene: 5. Germline V gives CDR1 SGHTA, CDR2 FQGNSA. This CDR3 has 15 amino acids. Here the CDR3 reads CASSLQGYSNQPQHF. The DNA for the CDR3 is TGTGCCAGCAGCCTACAGGGGTACAGCAATCAGCCCCAGCATTTT. Drawing the rest from reference TRBV7-2 and TRBJ1-5, the complete variable domain is GAGVSQSPSNKVTEKGKDVELRCDPISGHTALYWYRQSLGQGLEFLIYFQGNSAPDKSGLPSDRFSAERTGGSVSTLTIQRTQQEDSAVYLCASSLQGYSNQPQHFGDGTRLSIL.

The chain combines TRBV2 with TRBJ2-2; D is perhaps TRBD1 or TRBD2 (5 bases each). The CDR3 extends over 12 amino acids. The V gene lost 6 bases and the J gene lost 7 bases, with 9 bases spanning the gap. The germline CDR1 and CDR2 sequences are SNHLY and FYNNEI. This CDR3 is CASRWGNGELFF. CDR3 DNA: TGTGCCAGCAGATGGGGGAACGGGGAGCTGTTTTTT. The variable domain in full, completed from reference TRBV2 and TRBJ2-2, reads EPEVTQTPSHQVTQMGQEVILRCVPISNHLYFYWYRQILGQKVEFLVSFYNNEISEKSEIFDDQFSVERPDGSNFTLKIRSTKLEDSAMYFCASRWGNGELFFGEGSRLTVL.

The chain carries TRBV9 and TRBJ2-1; D is unresolved. V lost 4 bases and J 0 bases, leaving 8 bases between the germline ends. The CDR3 is made up of 14 amino acids. Germline V gives CDR1 SGDLS, CDR2 YYNGEE. CDR3: CASSLVDSYNEQFF. In DNA, the CDR3 is TGTGCCAGCAGCCTAGTGGACTCCTACAATGAGCAGTTCTTC.

This chain links TRBV3-1 (or the pseudogene TRBV3-2) with TRBJ2-3; perhaps TRBD2 as D (6 bases). Germline V gives CDR1 LGHDT, CDR2 YNNKEL (reference sequence). Trimming pared 1 base from V and 0 bases from J, leaving 11 bases between. The CDR3 totals 16 residues. CDR3 DNA sequence: TGTGCCAGCAGCCAAGGTGTAGCGGTTAGCACAGATACGCAGTATTTT. Protein sequence: CASSQGVAVSTDTQYF.

The chain recombines TRBV5-1 with TRBJ2-1; 9 positions match TRBD2. This CDR3 comprises 15 residues. Germline V gene sequence: CDR1 SGHRS, CDR2 YFSETQ. V lost 3 bases to trimming and J lost 1 base; unmatched junction nucleotides: 2. CDR3 nucleotide sequence: TGCGCCAGCAGCTATCTAGCGGGGTCCTACAATGAGCAGTTCTTC. It codes for CASSYLAGSYNEQFF.

Only one count was recorded for this clone. The chain recombines TRBV5-6 with TRBJ2-4, with a weak D call TRBD1 (5 bases). The germline V and J ends were trimmed by 0 bases and 2 bases, with 12 bases remaining between them. Germline assignment: CDR1 SGHDT and CDR2 YYEEEE. The CDR3 totals 16 residues. The CDR3: CASSLAGFVTKNIQYF. CDR3 nucleotide sequence: TGTGCCAGCAGCTTGGCAGGGTTCGTCACCAAAAACATTCAGTACTTC.

CDR3 protein: CASSYYSNQPQHF. The DNA for the CDR3 is TGTGCCAGCAGTTATTACTCAAATCAGCCCCAGCATTTT. The chain combines TRBV6-5 with TRBJ1-5; D uncertain. Trimming removed 3 bases from V and 4 bases from J, with 7 bases in between. CDR1 MNHEY and CDR2 SVGAGI come from the germline V gene. The CDR3 consists of 13 residues.

This clone was observed a few times. The chain is built from TRBV4-1 and TRBJ2-7, with D possibly matching TRBD2 (6 bases). CDR3 size: 16 residues. Germline V gene data show CDR1 as MGHRA and CDR2 as YSYEKL. Trimming took off 3 bases at V and 4 bases at J, with 19 bases between the two ends. CDR3 in amino acids: CASSHPSGTGGYEQYF. CDR3 coding DNA: TGCGCCAGCAGCCACCCCTCCGGGACTGGCGGTTACGAGCAGTACTTC.

The chain couples TRBV6-5 to TRBJ1-5; D unresolved. The V end lost 7 bases, the J end lost 2 bases, and 3 bases lay between the germline ends. Germline CDR1 MNHEY, CDR2 SVGAGI. CDR3 length equals 11 residues. CDR3 sequence (DNA): TGTGCCAGCAATGGCAATCAGCCCCAGCATTTT. Residues: CASNGNQPQHF.

The CDR3 bases are TGTGCCAGCAGCTTCGCCGGGACAGGGGGCTTTGAGACCCAGTACTTC. It yields the protein CASSFAGTGGFETQYF. The V call is TRBV13, the J call TRBJ2-5, with 12 bases matching TRBD1. Germline trimming cut 3 bases from V and 5 bases from J; bases unmatched to any gene: 7. The CDR3 runs to 16 residues. Germline CDR1 PRHDT, CDR2 FYEKMQ (reference sequence).

The chain is built from TRBV3-1 (or the pseudogene TRBV3-2) and TRBJ2-5, with 11 bases aligning to TRBD2. After removal of 4 bases from V and 4 bases from J, the junction contained 2 bases not matched to a gene. The length of the CDR3 is 14 residues. Germline CDR1 and CDR2: LGHDT and YNNKEL (reference sequence). The CDR3 DNA reads as TGTGCCAGCAGCCGTAGCGGGGGGGCAGAGACCCAGTACTTC. This translates into CASSRSGGAETQYF.

This chain connects TRBV10-3 to TRBJ2-5; 10 nucleotides agree with TRBD2. CDR3 length equals 15 residues. In germline, CDR1 is ENHRY, CDR2 SYGVKD. V lost 3 bases and J lost 5; bases outside the gene matches: 6. CDR3: CAISEGLAGAETQYF. CDR3 in DNA: TGTGCCATCAGTGAAGGCCTAGCGGGGGCGGAGACCCAGTACTTC.